Reported below is one T cell receptor (beta chain). The data were taken from a study of shared clonotypes between healthy human individuals. This CDR3 spans 14 amino acids. V was cut by 4 bases and J by 3 bases, with 16 bases left in between. The germline CDR1 and CDR2 sequences are SQVTM and ANQGSEA. Researchers ran the assay at a deep level. Assay used: immunoSEQ multiplex PCR; TCRdb lists only in-frame clones, some missing. The table includes over a million clones, about 84% detected once. Sequenced input: memory CD4+ T cells from PBMCs. Subset described: CD45RA-negative fraction. V is TRBV29-1 and J is TRBJ2-7; maybe TRBD1 (6 bases). This TCR was sampled from a man younger than 35 in good health. Some clones in this sample may be carry-over from other donors' samples. The CDR3 bases are TGCAGCGTTGTTTTGGGACGGGACAACTACGAGCAGTACTTC. Protein product: CSVVLGRDNYEQYF.